Shown below are 19 T cell receptor beta chains from a single sample sequenced in a study of CD8 T cells in Susac syndrome (dated by TCRdb to about 2019). The library came from the immunoSEQ multiplex PCR assay. RNA was extracted using the RNeasy kit, and roughly 0.45 to 1 ug of the RNA was reverse transcribed with random hexamers. TCRdb passed the public sequencing reads through fastp at Q25 and MiXCR, retaining productive beta sequences. For every CDR3 protein sequence, its rows merge into one entry that carries the most common genes and DNA. In this sample the table shows about 250,000 distinct CDR3 sequences, approximately 92% of which occur a single time. The ten largest clones capture approximately 0.07% of the sample. Sequenced input: CD4+ T cells from PBMCs. The origin of the receptors is a human donor with multiple sclerosis.

The CDR3 here is CASSYSSGGWETQYF. In DNA, the CDR3 is TGTGCCAGCAGTTACTCGTCAGGGGGATGGGAGACCCAGTACTTC. The rearrangement joins TRBV6-6 to TRBJ2-5; 7 bases are a match to TRBD1. The CDR3 is 15 residues long. Germline values: CDR1 MNHNY, CDR2 SVGAGI (reference sequence). Losses at the gene ends were 0 bases for V and 5 bases for J; bases not matched to a gene: 6.

The chain uses TRBV28 and TRBJ1-1, with D uncertain. The germline V gene has CDR1 MDHEN and CDR2 SYDVKM. The CDR3 runs to 15 residues. The V end was cut by 6 bases, the J end by 2 bases, with 16 bases between. CDR3 protein: CASRPLDARNTEAFF. The DNA for the CDR3 is TGTGCCAGCAGACCCCTCGACGCGAGAAACACTGAAGCTTTCTTT.

CDR3 in DNA: TGTGCCTGGAGTGCAAGTGGAAACACCATATATTTT. Its protein is CAWSASGNTIYF. The chain is built from TRBV30 and TRBJ1-3; D uncertain. Trimming shortened V by 1 base and J by 3 bases, and 4 bases separated the two germline ends. The CDR3 spans 12 residues. Looked up from germline, CDR1 is GTSNPN and CDR2 is SVGIG (reference sequence). Filled out from reference TRBV30 and TRBJ1-3, the complete variable domain reads SQTIHQWPATLVQPVGSPLSLECTVEGTSNPNLYWYRQAAGRGLQLLFYSVGIGQISSEVPQNLSASRPQDRQFILSSKKLLLSDSGFYLCAWSASGNTIYFGEGSWLTVV.

Only one count was recorded for this clonotype. This rearrangement joins TRBV29-1 to TRBJ2-7; D is unresolved. Germline values: CDR1 SQVTM, CDR2 ANQGSEA. There are 13 residues in the CDR3. Trimming stripped 3 bases from V and 5 bases from J, with 14 bases between. CDR3: CSVEGLSNHEQYF. CDR3 coding DNA: TGCAGCGTTGAGGGCCTCTCCAACCACGAGCAGTACTTC.

J is TRBJ2-2 and V is TRBV5-1; D not resolved. CDR1 SGHRS and CDR2 YFSETQ come from the germline V gene. V lost 0 bases and J 4 bases, leaving 10 bases between the germline ends. This CDR3 contains 15 residues. CDR3 amino acids: CASSLVSETTGELFF. The CDR3 DNA follows: TGCGCCAGCAGCTTGGTGTCGGAGACCACCGGGGAGCTGTTTTTT.

The chain links TRBV29-1 to TRBJ2-3; D is ambiguous. V was shortened by 7 bases and J by 5 bases, with 19 bases between the two germline ends. CDR1 is SQVTM and CDR2 is ANQGSEA in the germline V gene. This CDR3 is 14 amino acids long. The DNA of the CDR3 is TGCAGCGGGGGTGGAGAAAGATGGGGAGATACGCAGTATTTT. This gives the protein CSGGGERWGDTQYF.

V and J are TRBV7-8 and TRBJ2-3; 10 bases are a match to TRBD2. The CDR3 is 17 amino acids. Looked up from germline, CDR1 is SGHVS and CDR2 is FQNEAQ. The CDR3 nucleotides read TGTGCTGGCGGGGGAGAGAGGCTAGCGGGAGCCCCAGATACGCAGTATTTT. This sequence encodes CAGGGERLAGAPDTQYF.

The V gene is TRBV19, the J gene TRBJ2-2; a weak D match, TRBD1 (5 bases). The CDR3 covers 16 residues. Germline-derived CDR1 and CDR2 are LNHDA and SQIVND (reference sequence). V was shortened by 7 bases and J by 5 bases, with 20 bases between the two germline ends. The CDR3, as DNA: TGTGCCAGTATCTATGGCGGCAGGGTAGATACCGGGGAGCTGTTTTTT. Translated, it gives CASIYGGRVDTGELFF.

The chain uses TRBV30 and TRBJ2-3; no reliable D call. Trimming took 3 bases from V and 0 from J, leaving 10 bases between them. The CDR3 length is 14 residues. Germline-derived CDR1 and CDR2 are GTSNPN and SVGIG (reference sequence). The CDR3 DNA follows: TGTGCCTGGAGGCAGCCGGTGAGCACAGATACGCAGTATTTT. Its protein is CAWRQPVSTDTQYF.

The CDR3 coding sequence is TGCAGCGTTGAAATCTTGCGGGAGGGCTCCTACGAGCAGTACGTC. Protein sequence: CSVEILREGSYEQYV. The rearrangement links TRBV29-1 to TRBJ2-7; TRBD2 matches at 9 bases. This CDR3 contains 15 residues. The germline V gene encodes CDR1 SQVTM and CDR2 ANQGSEA. With V trimmed by 2 bases and J by 0 bases, 5 bases remained unmatched.

The rearrangement links TRBV4-1 to TRBJ2-2; no firm D call. Trimming cost V 0 bases and J 8 bases, with 13 bases left between them. CDR1 and CDR2 (germline): MGHRA, YSYEKL. This CDR3 spans 15 amino acids. In DNA, the CDR3 is TGCGCCAGCAGCCAAGAGGCTGCCGTCCGGGGGGAGCTGTTTTTT. Translating it yields CASSQEAAVRGELFF.

Details on this clonotype: The junction does not match germline at one end; this may be a read error. The J gene is TRBJ1-1, the V gene TRBV28, with D uncertain. The CDR3 covers 15 residues. Germline V gene data show CDR1 as MDHEN and CDR2 as SYDVKM. In DNA, the CDR3 is TGTGCCATCAGTTTATTGGGATCGGGGAACACTGAAGCTTTCTTT. Residues: CAISLLGSGNTEAFF.

V gene TRBV20-1 combines with J gene TRBJ1-1, with TRBD1 as a possible D gene (5 bases). This CDR3 has 13 amino acids. V was trimmed by 3 bases and J by 4 bases, leaving 12 bases between them. Germline CDR1 reads DFQATT; CDR2 reads SNEGSKA (reference sequence). The CDR3 reads CSASSQGGTEAFF. CDR3 bases: TGCAGTGCTAGTAGCCAGGGAGGCACTGAAGCTTTCTTT.

The genes are TRBV18 and TRBJ1-3; a weak D match, TRBD1 (5 bases). The germline V gene has CDR1 KGHSH and CDR2 LQKENI. V gave up 5 bases and J gave up 9 bases, with 14 bases separating them. The CDR3 runs to 13 residues. This CDR3 reads CASSRDRQGTIYF. The CDR3 region has the DNA TGTGCCAGCTCAAGGGACCGCCAAGGCACCATATATTTT.

V gene TRBV7-9 combines with J gene TRBJ1-2; TRBD1 is a possible D gene (5 bases). Germline CDR1 and CDR2: SEHNR and FQNEAQ (reference sequence). The CDR3 spans 15 residues. Trimming cost V 0 bases and J 4 bases, with 12 bases left between them. CDR3 in amino acids: CASSLAAGGGYGYTF. Written as DNA, the CDR3 is TGTGCCAGCAGCTTAGCGGCCGGGGGTGGCTATGGCTACACCTTC.

The V gene is TRBV6-4, the J gene TRBJ2-2; 10 positions agree with TRBD1. This CDR3 is built from 15 residues. The V gene's germline CDR1 is MRHNA and CDR2 SNTAGT. Germline trimming cut 6 bases from V and 5 bases from J; bases unmatched to any gene: 6. CDR3 coding DNA: TGTGCCAGCAGCACCGGGACAGGGGCGACCGGGGAGCTGTTTTTT. Residues: CASSTGTGATGELFF.

The chain links TRBV7-9 to TRBJ2-3; 9 bases are a match to TRBD1. The germline V gene encodes CDR1 SEHNR and CDR2 FQNEAQ (reference sequence). V shed 5 bases and J 3 bases; nucleotides not matched to a gene: 3. The CDR3 consists of 14 residues. The DNA of the CDR3 is TGTGCCAGCAGCCGGACAGGGGAAACAGATACGCAGTATTTT. Translated, it gives CASSRTGETDTQYF.

This chain connects TRBV5-1 to TRBJ2-2; perhaps D is TRBD1 or TRBD2 (5 bases each). CDR1 and CDR2 (germline): SGHRS, YFSETQ. Trimming pared 4 bases from V and 1 base from J, leaving 11 bases between. The CDR3 sequence is 15 residues long. CDR3 nucleotides: TGCGCCAGCAGCCCCGGGACGGTGAACACCGGGGAGCTGTTTTTT. Its translation: CASSPGTVNTGELFF.

CDR3 sequence (DNA): TGTGCCAGCAGCCAGTTCTATAGCAATCAGCCCCAGCATTTT. Its translation is CASSQFYSNQPQHF. The J gene is TRBJ1-5, the V gene TRBV3-1; D is undetermined. From germline, CDR1 is LGHDT and CDR2 YNNKEL (reference sequence). V was pared by 3 bases and J by 0 bases, with 6 bases between. The length of the CDR3 is 14 residues.